This record covers a single TCR beta chain. Antigen: not known. Some clones are missing from TCRdb's copy, which holds only in-frame ones; the method was immunoSEQ multiplex PCR. In the table there are 90,000 to 100,000 clones, approximately 78% of which are singletons. Germline assignment: CDR1 MNHEY and CDR2 SVGAGI. V was shortened by 10 bases and J by 2 bases, with 15 bases between the two germline ends. The CDR3 has 13 amino acids. This record comes from a study of cytotoxic CD8 clonotypes in ibrutinib-treated CLL. Study findings and constraints: Sampling times (in sustained-remission versus progressing patients) were not the same.

The chain combines TRBV6-5 with TRBJ2-7; no firm D call. This material consisted of PBMCs, taken after 12 months of ibrutinib treatment. This receptor was identified in a human donor with chronic lymphocytic leukemia. Here the CDR3 DNA reads TGTGCCACCACCTCTATCCGCGCCTACGAGCAGTACTTC. Translation gives CATTSIRAYEQYF.